A selection of T cell receptor beta chains follows, all from one sample in a study of OX40 agonist ivuxolimab in advanced cancers. Generated by immunoSEQ multiplex PCR, the TCRdb table keeps only in-frame clones and is missing some. This sample has approximately 58,000 clones, with around 85% found just once. The sample consisted of CD4+ or CD8+ T cells sorted from blood, taken in a trial of the OX40 agonist ivuxolimab. These receptors were taken from an adult with an advanced solid tumor such as melanoma, head and neck, liver or kidney cancer. Each CDR3 is given with its conserved first and last residue. The D gene is left open where the match is weak. The size field is filled for only some rows; it gives once, few, many or a size class.

cdr3_nt	cdr3_aa	d_call	clone_size	v_call	j_call
TGTGCCAGCAGCTTAGGAGGGCGCAGGGATGCTGAAGCTTTCTTT	CASSLGGRRDAEAFF	-	-	TRBV7-6	TRBJ1-1
TGTGCCAGCAGCGGATCGACAGGTGGCTACACCTTC	CASSGSTGGYTF	-	-	TRBV7-8	TRBJ1-2
TGTGCCACCAGCAGAGAGAGGATAGATAGTGGCTACACCTTC	CATSRERIDSGYTF	-	-	TRBV15	TRBJ1-2
TGTGCCAGCAGCTTAAGAGCGGGAGTTCGAGAGACCCAGTACTTC	CASSLRAGVRETQYF	TRBD2	-	TRBV7-3	TRBJ2-5
TGCGCCAGCAGCCAAAATTGGAGGATCCAAGCTAACTATGGCTACACCTTC	CASSQNWRIQANYGYTF	-	-	TRBV4-1	TRBJ1-2
TGTGCCAGCAGCTTAGCCCTTTCCGGGACTAGCGGGAGGGCCGATGAGCAGTTCTTC	CASSLALSGTSGRADEQFF	TRBD2	-	TRBV7-9	TRBJ2-1
TGTGCCAGCAGTTCCTACCCCCCGCAGGATACGCAGTATTTT	CASSSYPPQDTQYF	-	once	TRBV28	TRBJ2-3
TGTGCCAGCAGCTTCAACAGGGGAACCGGGGAGCTGTTTTTT	CASSFNRGTGELFF	TRBD1	-	TRBV7-2	TRBJ2-2
TGTGCCAGCTCATCGACAGGAAACACCGGGGAGCTGTTTTTT	CASSSTGNTGELFF	-	-	TRBV18	TRBJ2-2
TGTGCCAGCAGCTTCGGGACGGGGAACACTGAAGCTTTCTTT	CASSFGTGNTEAFF	-	-	TRBV7-2	TRBJ1-1
TGTGCCAGCATCCGGACAACGAGGACTGAAGCTTTCTTT	CASIRTTRTEAFF	-	-	TRBV7-2	TRBJ1-1
TGCAGCGTTGTGACTAGGTCAATTAATGAGCAGTTCTTC	CSVVTRSINEQFF	-	-	TRBV29-1	TRBJ2-1
TGTGCCAGCACCCCGGGCGGTGAAAGCTCCTACGAGCAGTACTTC	CASTPGGESSYEQYF	-	-	TRBV27	TRBJ2-7
TGTGCCAGCAGCCAAGTCGGGGGAGCCGGGGTCAGGAATGAGCAGTTCTTC	CASSQVGGAGVRNEQFF	-	-	TRBV4-2	TRBJ2-1
TGTGCCAGCAGCCGCGGACTGGCAACAGATACGCAGTATTTT	CASSRGLATDTQYF	-	-	TRBV7-2	TRBJ2-3
TGTGCCCTTGCGGAAGGACAGGGGGCATCAGGTGGCTACACCTTC	CALAEGQGASGGYTF	TRBD1	-	TRBV6-5	TRBJ1-2
TGTGCCATCAGTGAGTCGGGGGCCCTCGGGCCCCCAAGCTCCTACGAGCAGTACTTC	CAISESGALGPPSSYEQYF	-	-	TRBV10-3	TRBJ2-7
TGCGCCAGCAGCTTGGCCACGCGGGGTATGGAGGGCTACACCTTC	CASSLATRGMEGYTF	-	-	TRBV5-1	TRBJ1-2
TGTGCCAGCAGCTTGGATTCGGCCTATGGCTACACCTTC	CASSLDSAYGYTF	-	-	TRBV7-2	TRBJ1-2
TGTGCCAGCAGCTTCCGGGCCATGGATCCCGAGCAGTACTTC	CASSFRAMDPEQYF	-	-	TRBV7-2	TRBJ2-7
TGTGCCAGCAGCACTTCCCCCGGACTAGCGGGAGGTGAGCAGTACTTC	CASSTSPGLAGGEQYF	TRBD2	-	TRBV5-6	TRBJ2-7
TGTGCCAGCAGCCCTCGGGTCGGATTCAATTCACCCCTCCACTTT	CASSPRVGFNSPLHF	-	-	TRBV11-1	TRBJ1-6
TGTGCCAGCAGCTTGGGGGCTAACACCGGGGAGCTGTTTTTT	CASSLGANTGELFF	-	-	TRBV5-4	TRBJ2-2
TGCGCCAGCAGCCAAGATAGAGGCTCCTACAATGAGCAGTTCTTC	CASSQDRGSYNEQFF	-	-	TRBV4-3	TRBJ2-1